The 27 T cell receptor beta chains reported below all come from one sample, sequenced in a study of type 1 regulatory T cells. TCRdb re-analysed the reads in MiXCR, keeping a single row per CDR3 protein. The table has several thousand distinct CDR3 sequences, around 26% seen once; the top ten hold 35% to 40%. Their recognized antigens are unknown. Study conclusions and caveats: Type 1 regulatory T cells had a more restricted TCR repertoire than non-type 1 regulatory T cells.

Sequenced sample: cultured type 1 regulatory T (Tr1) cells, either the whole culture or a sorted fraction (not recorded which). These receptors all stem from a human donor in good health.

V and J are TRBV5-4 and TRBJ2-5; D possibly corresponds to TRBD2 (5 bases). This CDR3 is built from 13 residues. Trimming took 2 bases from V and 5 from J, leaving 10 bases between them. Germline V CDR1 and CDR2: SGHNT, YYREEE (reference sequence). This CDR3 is CASSFLGVETQYF. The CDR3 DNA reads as TGTGCCAGCAGCTTCTTGGGAGTGGAGACCCAGTACTTC.

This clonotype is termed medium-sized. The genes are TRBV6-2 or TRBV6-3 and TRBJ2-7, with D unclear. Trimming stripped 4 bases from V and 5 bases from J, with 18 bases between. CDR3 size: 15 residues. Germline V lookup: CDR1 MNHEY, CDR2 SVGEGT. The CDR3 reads CASSSQRNFRNEQYF. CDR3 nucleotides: TGTGCCAGCAGTTCTCAAAGGAATTTTAGAAACGAGCAGTACTTC.

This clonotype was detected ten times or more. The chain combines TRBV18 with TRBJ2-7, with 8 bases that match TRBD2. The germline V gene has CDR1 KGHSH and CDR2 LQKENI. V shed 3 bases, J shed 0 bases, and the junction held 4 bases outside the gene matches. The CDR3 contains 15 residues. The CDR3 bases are TGTGCCAGCTCACCCCCTAGCGGGTACTCCTACGAGCAGTACTTC. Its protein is CASSPPSGYSYEQYF.

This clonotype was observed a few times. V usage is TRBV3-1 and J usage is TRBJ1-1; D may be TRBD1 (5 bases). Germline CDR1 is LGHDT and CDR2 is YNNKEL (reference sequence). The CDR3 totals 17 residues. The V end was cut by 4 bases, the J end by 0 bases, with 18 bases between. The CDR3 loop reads CASSRTLGPRMNTEAFF. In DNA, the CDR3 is TGTGCCAGCAGCCGGACCCTGGGACCGAGGATGAACACTGAAGCTTTCTTT.

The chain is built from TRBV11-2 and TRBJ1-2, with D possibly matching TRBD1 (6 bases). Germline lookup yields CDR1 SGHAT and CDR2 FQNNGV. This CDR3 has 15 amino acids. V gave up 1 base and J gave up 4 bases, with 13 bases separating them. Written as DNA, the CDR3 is TGTGCCAGCAGCTTAGCTCCAGGGGTCTTCTATGGCTACACCTTC. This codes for CASSLAPGVFYGYTF.

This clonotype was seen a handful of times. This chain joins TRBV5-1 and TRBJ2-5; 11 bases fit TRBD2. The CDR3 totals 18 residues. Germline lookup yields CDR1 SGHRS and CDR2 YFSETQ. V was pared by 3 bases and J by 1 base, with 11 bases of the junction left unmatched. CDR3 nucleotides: TGCGCCAGCAGCTATTACGCTAGCGGGGGGCCCCTCCAAGAGACCCAGTACTTC. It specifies CASSYYASGGPLQETQYF. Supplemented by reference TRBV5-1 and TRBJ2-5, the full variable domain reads KAGVTQTPRYLIKTRGQQVTLSCSPISGHRSVSWYQQTPGQGLQFLFEYFSETQRNKGNFPGRFSGRQFSNSRSEMNVSTLELGDSALYLCASSYYASGGPLQETQYFGPGTRLLVL.

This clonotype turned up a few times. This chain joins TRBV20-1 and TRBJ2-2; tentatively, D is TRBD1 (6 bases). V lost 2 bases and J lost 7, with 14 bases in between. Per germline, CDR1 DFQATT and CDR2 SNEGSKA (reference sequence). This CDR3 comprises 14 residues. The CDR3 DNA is TGCAGTGCTAGACCTTGGGGGCAGAGCGGGGAGCTGTTTTTT. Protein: CSARPWGQSGELFF.

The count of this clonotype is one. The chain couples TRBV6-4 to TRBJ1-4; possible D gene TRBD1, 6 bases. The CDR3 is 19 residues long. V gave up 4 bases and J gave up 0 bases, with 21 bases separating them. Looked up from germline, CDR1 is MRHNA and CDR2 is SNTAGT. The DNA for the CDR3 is TGTGCCAGCAGTGTGACCAGGGGATTATTTAGTGCAACTAATGAAAAACTGTTTTTT. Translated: CASSVTRGLFSATNEKLFF.

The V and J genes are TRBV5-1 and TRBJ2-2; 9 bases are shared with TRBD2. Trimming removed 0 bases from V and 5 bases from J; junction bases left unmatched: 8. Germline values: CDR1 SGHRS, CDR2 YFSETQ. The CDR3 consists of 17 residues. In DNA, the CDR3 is TGCGCCAGCAGCTTGGGGATTCTAGCGGGGATGACCGGGGAGCTGTTTTTT. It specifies CASSLGILAGMTGELFF.

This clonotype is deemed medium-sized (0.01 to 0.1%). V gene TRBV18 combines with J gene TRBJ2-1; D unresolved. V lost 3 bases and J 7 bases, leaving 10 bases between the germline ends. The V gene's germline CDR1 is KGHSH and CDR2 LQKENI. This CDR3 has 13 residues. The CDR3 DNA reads TGTGCCAGCTCACCTCCTATTAGGAATGAGCAGTTCTTC. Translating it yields CASSPPIRNEQFF.

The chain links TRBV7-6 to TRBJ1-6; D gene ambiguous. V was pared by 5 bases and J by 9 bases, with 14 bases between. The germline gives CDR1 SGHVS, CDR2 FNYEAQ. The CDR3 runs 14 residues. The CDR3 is CASSPGLPSSPLHF. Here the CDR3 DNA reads TGTGCCAGCAGCCCGGGATTGCCCAGTTCACCCCTCCACTTT. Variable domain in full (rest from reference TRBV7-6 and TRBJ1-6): GAGVSQSPRYKVTKRGQDVALRCDPISGHVSLYWYRQALGQGPEFLTYFNYEAQQDKSGLPNDRFSAERPEGSISTLTIQRTEQRDSAMYRCASSPGLPSSPLHFGNGTRLTVT.

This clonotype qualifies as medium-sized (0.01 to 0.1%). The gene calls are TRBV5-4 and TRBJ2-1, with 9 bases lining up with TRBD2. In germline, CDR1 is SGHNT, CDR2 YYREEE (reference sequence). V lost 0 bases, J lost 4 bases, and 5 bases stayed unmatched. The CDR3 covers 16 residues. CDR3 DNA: TGTGCCAGCAGCTTGGCGAATCTAGCGGGATACAATGAGCAGTTCTTC. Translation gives CASSLANLAGYNEQFF.

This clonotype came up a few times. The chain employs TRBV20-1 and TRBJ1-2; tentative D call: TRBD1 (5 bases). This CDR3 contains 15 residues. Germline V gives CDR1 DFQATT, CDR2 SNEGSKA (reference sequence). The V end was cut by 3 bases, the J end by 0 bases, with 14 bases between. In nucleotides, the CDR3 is TGCAGTGCTAGGTGGGGGATAGGAGCTAACTATGGCTACACCTTC. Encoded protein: CSARWGIGANYGYTF.

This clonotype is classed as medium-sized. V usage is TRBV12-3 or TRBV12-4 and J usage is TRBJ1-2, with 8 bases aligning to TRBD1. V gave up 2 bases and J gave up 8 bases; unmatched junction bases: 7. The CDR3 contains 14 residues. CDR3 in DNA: TGTGCCAGCAGTTTAAATGGACAGGGAAGGGGCTACACCTTC. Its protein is CASSLNGQGRGYTF.

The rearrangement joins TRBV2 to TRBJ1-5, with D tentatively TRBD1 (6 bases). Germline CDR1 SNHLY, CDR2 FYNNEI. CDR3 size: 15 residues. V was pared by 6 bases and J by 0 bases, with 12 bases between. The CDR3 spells CASRPEGVSNQPQHF. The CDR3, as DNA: TGTGCCAGCAGGCCGGAGGGGGTTAGCAATCAGCCCCAGCATTTT.

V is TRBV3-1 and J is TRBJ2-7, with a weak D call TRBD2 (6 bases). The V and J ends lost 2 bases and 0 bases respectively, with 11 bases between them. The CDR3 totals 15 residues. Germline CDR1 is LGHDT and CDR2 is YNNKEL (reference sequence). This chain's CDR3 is CASSQTGRSSYEQYF. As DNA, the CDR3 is TGTGCCAGCAGCCAAACGGGGAGGAGCTCCTACGAGCAGTACTTC.

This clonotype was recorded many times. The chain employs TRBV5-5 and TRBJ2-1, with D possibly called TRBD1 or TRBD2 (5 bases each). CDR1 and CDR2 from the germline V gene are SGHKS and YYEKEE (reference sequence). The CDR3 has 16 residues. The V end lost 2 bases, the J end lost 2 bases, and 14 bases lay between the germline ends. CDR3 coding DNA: TGTGCCAGCAGCTTTTGGGGACCAACCGCCTACAATGAGCAGTTCTTC. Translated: CASSFWGPTAYNEQFF.

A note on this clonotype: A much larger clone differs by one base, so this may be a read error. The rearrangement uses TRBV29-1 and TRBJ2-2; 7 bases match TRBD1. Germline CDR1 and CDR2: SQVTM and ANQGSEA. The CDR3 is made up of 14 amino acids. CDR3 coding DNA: TGCAACGCCGGACAGGAGACGAACACCGGGGAGCTGTTTTTT. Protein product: CNAGQETNTGELFF.

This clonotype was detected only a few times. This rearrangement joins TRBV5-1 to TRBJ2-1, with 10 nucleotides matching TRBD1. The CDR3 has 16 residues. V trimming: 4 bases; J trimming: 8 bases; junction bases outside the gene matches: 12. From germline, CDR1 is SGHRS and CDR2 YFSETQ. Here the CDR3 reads CASSPAGTGAFYEQFF. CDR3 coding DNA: TGCGCCAGCAGCCCCGCCGGGACAGGGGCGTTCTATGAGCAGTTCTTC.

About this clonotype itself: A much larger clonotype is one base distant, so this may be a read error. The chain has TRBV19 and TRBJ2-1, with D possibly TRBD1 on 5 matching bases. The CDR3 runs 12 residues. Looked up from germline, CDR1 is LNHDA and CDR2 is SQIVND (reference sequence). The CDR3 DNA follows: TGTGCCCGTAGTGTCCTGCAGGGAAAGCAGTTCTTC. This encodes CARSVLQGKQFF.

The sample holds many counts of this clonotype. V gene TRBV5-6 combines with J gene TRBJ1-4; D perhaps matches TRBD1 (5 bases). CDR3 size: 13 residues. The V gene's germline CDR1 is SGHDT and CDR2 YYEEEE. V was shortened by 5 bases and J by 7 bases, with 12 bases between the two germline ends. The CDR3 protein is CASRFRDSEKLFF. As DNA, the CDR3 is TGTGCCAGCAGATTCCGGGACTCTGAAAAACTGTTTTTT. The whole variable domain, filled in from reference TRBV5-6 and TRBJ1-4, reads DAGVTQSPTHLIKTRGQQVTLRCSPKSGHDTVSWYQQALGQGPQFIFQYYEEEERQRGNFPDRFSGHQFPNYSSELNVNALLLGDSALYLCASRFRDSEKLFFGSGTQLSVL.

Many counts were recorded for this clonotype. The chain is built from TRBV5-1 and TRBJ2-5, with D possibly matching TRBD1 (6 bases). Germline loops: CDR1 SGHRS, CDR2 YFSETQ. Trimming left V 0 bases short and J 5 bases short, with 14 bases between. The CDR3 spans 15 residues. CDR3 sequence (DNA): TGCGCCAGCAGCTTGGAAGGGACAAGATGGGAGACCCAGTACTTC. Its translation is CASSLEGTRWETQYF.

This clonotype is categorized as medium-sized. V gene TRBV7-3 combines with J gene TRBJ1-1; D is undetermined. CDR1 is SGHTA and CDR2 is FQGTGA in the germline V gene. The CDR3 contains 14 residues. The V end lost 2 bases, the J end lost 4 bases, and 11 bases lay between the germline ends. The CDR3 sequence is CASSLSHSSTEAFF. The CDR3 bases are TGTGCCAGCAGCTTATCTCACAGTTCCACTGAAGCTTTCTTT.

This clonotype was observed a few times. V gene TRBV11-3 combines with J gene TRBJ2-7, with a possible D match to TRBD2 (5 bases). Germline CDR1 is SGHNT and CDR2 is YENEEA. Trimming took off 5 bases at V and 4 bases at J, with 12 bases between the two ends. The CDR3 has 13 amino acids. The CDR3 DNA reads TGTGCCAGCAGCCCCCCCTGGACTTACGAGCAGTACTTC. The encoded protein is CASSPPWTYEQYF.

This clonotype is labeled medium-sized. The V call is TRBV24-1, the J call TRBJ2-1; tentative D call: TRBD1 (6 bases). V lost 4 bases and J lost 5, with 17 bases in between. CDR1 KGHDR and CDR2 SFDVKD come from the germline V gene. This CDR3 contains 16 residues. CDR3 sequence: CATSDPGTKPDNEQFF. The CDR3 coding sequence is TGTGCCACCAGTGACCCCGGGACAAAACCCGACAATGAGCAGTTCTTC.

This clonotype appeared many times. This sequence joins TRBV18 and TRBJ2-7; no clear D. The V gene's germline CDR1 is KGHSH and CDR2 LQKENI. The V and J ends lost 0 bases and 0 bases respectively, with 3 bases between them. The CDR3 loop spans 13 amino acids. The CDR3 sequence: CASSPPSSYEQYF. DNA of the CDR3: TGTGCCAGCTCACCACCTAGCTCCTACGAGCAGTACTTC. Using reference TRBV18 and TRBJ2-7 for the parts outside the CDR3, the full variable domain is NAGVMQNPRHLVRRRGQEARLRCSPMKGHSHVYWYRQLPEEGLKFMVYLQKENIIDESGMPKERFSAEFPKEGPSILRIQQVVRGDSAAYFCASSPPSSYEQYFGPGTRLTVT.

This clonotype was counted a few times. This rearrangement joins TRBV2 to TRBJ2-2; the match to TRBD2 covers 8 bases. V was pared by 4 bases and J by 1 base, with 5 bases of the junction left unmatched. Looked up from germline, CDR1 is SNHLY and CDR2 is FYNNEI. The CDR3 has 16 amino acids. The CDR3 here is CASSASRGENTGELFF. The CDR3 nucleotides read TGTGCCAGCAGTGCTTCGCGGGGGGAGAACACCGGGGAGCTGTTTTTT.